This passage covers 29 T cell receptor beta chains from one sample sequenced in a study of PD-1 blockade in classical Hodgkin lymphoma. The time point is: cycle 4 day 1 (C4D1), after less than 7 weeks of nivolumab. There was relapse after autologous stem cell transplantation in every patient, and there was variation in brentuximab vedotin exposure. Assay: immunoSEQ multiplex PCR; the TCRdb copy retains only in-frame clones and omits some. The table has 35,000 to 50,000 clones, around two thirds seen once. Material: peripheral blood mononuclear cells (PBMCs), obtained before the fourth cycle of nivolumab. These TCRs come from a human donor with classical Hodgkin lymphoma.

CDR3 coding DNA: TGCAGCGCCTGGAGGGGACTCTATGGCTACACCTTC. It is translated as CSAWRGLYGYTF. This chain uses TRBV29-1 with TRBJ1-2; D is possibly TRBD1 (5 bases). The V and J ends lost 7 bases and 4 bases respectively, with 13 bases between them. Germline V gene sequence: CDR1 SQVTM, CDR2 ANQGSEA. This CDR3 region has 12 residues.

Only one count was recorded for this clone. CDR3 protein: CATRSGTGGPDTQYF. Written as DNA, the CDR3 is TGTGCCACCCGATCCGGGACAGGGGGCCCAGATACGCAGTATTTT. The rearrangement uses TRBV10-3 and TRBJ2-3; 12 nucleotides line up with TRBD1. V was pared by 10 bases and J by 4 bases, with 9 bases of the junction left unmatched. The CDR3 length is 15 residues. CDR1 is ENHRY, CDR2 SYGVKD, per germline.

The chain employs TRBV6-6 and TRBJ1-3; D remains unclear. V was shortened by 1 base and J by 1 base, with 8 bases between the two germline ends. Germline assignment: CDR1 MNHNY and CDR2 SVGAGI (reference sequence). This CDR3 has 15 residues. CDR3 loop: CASSYFDTSGNTIYF. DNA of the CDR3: TGTGCCAGCAGTTACTTTGACACGTCTGGAAACACCATATATTTT.

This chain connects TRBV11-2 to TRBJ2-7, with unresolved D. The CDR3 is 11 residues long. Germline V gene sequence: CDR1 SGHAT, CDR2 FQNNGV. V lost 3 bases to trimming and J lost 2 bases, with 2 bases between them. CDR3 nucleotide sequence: TGTGCCAGCAGCTTCACCTACGAGCAGTACTTC. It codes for CASSFTYEQYF.

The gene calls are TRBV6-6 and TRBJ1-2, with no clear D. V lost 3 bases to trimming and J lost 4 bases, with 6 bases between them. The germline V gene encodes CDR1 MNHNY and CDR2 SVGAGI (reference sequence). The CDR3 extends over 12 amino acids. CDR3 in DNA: TGTGCCAGCAGTTATTTGGGCTATGGCTACACCTTC. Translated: CASSYLGYGYTF.

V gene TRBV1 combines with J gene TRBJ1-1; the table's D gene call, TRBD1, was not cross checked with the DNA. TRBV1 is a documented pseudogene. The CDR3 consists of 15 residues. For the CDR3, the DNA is TGCACCAGCAGCAACGACAGCCATATGAACACTGAAGCTTTCTTT. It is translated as CTSSNDSHMNTEAFF.

CDR3 nucleotides: TGTGCCAGCAGCCTCCCGGGACAGGGGAGGGATACGCAGTATTTT. Residues: CASSLPGQGRDTQYF. The chain is built from TRBV5-6 and TRBJ2-3, with 10 bases lining up with TRBD1. There are 15 residues in the CDR3. Germline trimming cut 4 bases from V and 6 bases from J; bases unmatched to any gene: 8. Germline V gene sequence: CDR1 SGHDT, CDR2 YYEEEE. Using reference TRBV5-6 and TRBJ2-3 for the parts outside the CDR3, the full variable domain is DAGVTQSPTHLIKTRGQQVTLRCSPKSGHDTVSWYQQALGQGPQFIFQYYEEEERQRGNFPDRFSGHQFPNYSSELNVNALLLGDSALYLCASSLPGQGRDTQYFGPGTRLTVL.

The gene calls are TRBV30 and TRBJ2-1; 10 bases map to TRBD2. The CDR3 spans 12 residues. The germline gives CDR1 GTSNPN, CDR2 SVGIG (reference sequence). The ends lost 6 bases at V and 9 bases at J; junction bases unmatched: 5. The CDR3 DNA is TGTGCCTGCCAAGCGGGGGGGCGTGAGCAGTTCTTC. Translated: CACQAGGREQFF.

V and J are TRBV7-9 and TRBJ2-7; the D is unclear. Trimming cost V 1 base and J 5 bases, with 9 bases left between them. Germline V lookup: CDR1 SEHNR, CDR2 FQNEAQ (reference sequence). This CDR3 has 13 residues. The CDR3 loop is CASSLEESDEQYF. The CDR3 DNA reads TGTGCCAGCAGCTTAGAAGAATCTGACGAGCAGTACTTC.

The CDR3 DNA sequence: TGTGCCATCAGTGAACTAGCGGGGTCATACAATGAGCAGTTCTTC. Its translation is CAISELAGSYNEQFF. The V and J genes are TRBV10-3 and TRBJ2-1; TRBD2 aligns across 10 bases. The CDR3 has 15 amino acids. Germline values: CDR1 ENHRY, CDR2 SYGVKD. V lost 3 bases to trimming and J lost 4 bases; unmatched junction nucleotides: 3.

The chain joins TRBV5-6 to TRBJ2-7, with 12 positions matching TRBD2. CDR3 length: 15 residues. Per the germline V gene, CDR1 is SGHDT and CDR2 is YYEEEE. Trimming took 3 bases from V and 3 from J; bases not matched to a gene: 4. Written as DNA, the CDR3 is TGTGCCAGCAGCTCCGGACTAGCGGGGCGCTACGAGCAGTACTTC. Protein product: CASSSGLAGRYEQYF.

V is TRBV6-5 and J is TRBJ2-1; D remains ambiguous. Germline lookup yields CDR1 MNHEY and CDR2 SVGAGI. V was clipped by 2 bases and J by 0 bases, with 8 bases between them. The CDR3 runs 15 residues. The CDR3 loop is CASSYAASSYNEQFF. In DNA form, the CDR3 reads TGTGCCAGCAGTTACGCAGCGAGCTCCTACAATGAGCAGTTCTTC.

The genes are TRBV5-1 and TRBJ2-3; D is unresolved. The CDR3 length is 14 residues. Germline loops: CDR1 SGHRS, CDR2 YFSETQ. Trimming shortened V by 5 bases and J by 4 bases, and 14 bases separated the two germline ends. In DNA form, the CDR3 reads TGCGCCAGCAGGGAACACATCCTCCCAGATACGCAGTATTTT. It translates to CASREHILPDTQYF.

The CDR3 loop is CASSFQTGSEQYF. CDR3 DNA sequence: TGTGCCAGCAGCTTTCAAACAGGGAGCGAGCAGTACTTC. V is TRBV7-2 and J is TRBJ2-7, with D possibly TRBD1 on 6 matching bases. V lost 3 bases and J 6 bases, leaving 12 bases between the germline ends. The CDR3 runs 13 residues. CDR1 and CDR2 (germline): SGHTA, FQGNSA.

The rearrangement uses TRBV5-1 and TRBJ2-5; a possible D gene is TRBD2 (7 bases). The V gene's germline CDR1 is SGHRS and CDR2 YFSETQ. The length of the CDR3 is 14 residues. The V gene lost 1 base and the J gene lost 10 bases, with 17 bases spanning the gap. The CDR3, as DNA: TGCGCCAGCAGCTTGAAGGGGGGGAACGATGTCCAGTACTTC. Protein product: CASSLKGGNDVQYF.

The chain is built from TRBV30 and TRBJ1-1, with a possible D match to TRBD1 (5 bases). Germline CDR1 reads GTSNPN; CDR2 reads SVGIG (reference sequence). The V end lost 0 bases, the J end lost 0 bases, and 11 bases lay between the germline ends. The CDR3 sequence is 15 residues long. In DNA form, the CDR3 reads TGTGCCTGGAGTGTACTTGGCAGGGTGAACACTGAAGCTTTCTTT. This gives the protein CAWSVLGRVNTEAFF.

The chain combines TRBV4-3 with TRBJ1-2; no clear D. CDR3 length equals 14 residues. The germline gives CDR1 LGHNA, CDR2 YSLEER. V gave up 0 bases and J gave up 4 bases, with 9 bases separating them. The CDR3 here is CASSQEARSYGYTF. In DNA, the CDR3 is TGCGCCAGCAGCCAAGAGGCAAGATCCTATGGCTACACCTTC.

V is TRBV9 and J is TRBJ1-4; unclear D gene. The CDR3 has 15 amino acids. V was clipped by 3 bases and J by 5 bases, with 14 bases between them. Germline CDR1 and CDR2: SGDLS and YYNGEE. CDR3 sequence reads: CASSARSGSNEKLFF. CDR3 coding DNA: TGTGCCAGCAGCGCCAGGTCAGGTTCGAATGAAAAACTGTTTTTT.

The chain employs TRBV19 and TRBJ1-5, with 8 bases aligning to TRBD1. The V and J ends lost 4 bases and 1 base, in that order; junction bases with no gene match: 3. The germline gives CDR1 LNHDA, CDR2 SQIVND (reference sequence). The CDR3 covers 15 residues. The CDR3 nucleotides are TGTGCCAGTAGTAGAACAGGGGGGAGCAATCAGCCCCAGCATTTT. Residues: CASSRTGGSNQPQHF.

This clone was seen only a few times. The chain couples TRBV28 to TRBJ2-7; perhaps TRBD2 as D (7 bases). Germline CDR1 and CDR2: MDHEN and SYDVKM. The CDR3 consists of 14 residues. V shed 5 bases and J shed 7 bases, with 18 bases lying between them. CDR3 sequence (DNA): TGTGCCAGCAGTGAAGGGGGGGGCTGGGGAGAGCAGTACTTC. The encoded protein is CASSEGGGWGEQYF.

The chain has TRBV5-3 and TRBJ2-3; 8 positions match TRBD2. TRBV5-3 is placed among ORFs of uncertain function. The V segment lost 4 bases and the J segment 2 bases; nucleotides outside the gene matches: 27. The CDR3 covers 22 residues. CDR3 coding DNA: TGTGCCAGAAGCGGAGTAGGGGGAATAGCGGGACGACCCCACAAGATCACAGATACGCAGTATTTT. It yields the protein CARSGVGGIAGRPHKITDTQYF.

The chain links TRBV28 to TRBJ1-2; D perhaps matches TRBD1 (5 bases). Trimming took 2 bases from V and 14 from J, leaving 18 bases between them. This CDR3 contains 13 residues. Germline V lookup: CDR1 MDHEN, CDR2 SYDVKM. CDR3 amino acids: CASSLTGTARRTF. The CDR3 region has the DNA TGTGCCAGCAGTTTAACAGGTACGGCCCGCAGGACCTTC.

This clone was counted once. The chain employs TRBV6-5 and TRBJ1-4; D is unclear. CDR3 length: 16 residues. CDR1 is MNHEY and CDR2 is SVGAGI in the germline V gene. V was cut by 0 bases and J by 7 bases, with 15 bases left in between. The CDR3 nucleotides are TGTGCCAGCAGTTACTCGGGTCCAAAACTGGGTGAAAAACTGTTTTTT. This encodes CASSYSGPKLGEKLFF.

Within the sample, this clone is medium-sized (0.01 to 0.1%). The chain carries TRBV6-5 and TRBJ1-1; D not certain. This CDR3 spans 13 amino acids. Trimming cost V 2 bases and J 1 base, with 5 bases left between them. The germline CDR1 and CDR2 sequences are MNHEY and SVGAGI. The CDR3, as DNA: TGTGCCAGCAGTTACGGGTCGAACACTGAAGCTTTCTTT. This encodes CASSYGSNTEAFF.

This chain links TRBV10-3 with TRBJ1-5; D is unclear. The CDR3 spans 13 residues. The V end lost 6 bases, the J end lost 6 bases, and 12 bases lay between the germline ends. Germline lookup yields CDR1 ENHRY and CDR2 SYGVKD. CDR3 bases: TGTGCCATCAGAGGCGAGAGGACTCAGCCCCAGCATTTT. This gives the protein CAIRGERTQPQHF.

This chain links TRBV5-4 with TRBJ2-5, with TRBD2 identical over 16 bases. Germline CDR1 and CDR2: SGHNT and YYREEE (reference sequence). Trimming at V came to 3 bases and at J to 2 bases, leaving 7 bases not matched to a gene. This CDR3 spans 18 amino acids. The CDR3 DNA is TGTGCCAGCAGCTACGGGGGGACTAGCGGGAGGGCTCAAGAGACCCAGTACTTC. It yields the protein CASSYGGTSGRAQETQYF.

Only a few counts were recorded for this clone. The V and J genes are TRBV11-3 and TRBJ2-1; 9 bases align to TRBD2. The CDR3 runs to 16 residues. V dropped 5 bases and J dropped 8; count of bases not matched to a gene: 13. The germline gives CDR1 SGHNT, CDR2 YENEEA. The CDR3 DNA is TGTGCCAGCAGCCCTCGGGCTAGCGGGAAGATCGATGAGCAGTTCTTC. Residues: CASSPRASGKIDEQFF.

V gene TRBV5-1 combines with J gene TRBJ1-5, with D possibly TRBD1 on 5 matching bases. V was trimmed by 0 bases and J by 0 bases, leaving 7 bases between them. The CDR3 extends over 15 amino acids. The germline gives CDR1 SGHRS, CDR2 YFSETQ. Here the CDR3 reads CASSLEGDSNQPQHF. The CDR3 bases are TGCGCCAGCAGCTTGGAAGGGGATAGCAATCAGCCCCAGCATTTT.

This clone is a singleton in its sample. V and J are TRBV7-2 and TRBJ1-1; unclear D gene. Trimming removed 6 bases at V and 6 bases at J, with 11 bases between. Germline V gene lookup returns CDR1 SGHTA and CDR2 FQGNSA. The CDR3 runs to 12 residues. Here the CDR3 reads CASSFQRAEAFF. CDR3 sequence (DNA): TGTGCCAGCAGTTTCCAAAGAGCTGAAGCTTTCTTT.